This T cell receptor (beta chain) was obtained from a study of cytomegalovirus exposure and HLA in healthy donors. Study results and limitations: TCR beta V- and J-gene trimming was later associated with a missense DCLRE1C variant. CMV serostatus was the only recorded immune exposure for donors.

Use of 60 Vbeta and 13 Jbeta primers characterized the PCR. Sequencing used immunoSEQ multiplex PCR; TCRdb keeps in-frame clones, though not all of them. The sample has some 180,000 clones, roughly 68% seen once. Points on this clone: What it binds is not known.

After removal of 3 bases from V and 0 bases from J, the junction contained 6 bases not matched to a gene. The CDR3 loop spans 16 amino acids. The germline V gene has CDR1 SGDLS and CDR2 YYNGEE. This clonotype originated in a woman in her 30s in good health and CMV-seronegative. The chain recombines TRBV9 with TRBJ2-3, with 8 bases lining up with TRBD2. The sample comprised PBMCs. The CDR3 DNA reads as TGTGCCAGCAGCGGAAGGGGGACTAGTAGCACAGATACGCAGTATTTT. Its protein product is CASSGRGTSSTDTQYF.